Sequencing of this T cell receptor (beta chain) was carried out in a study of blood T cell repertoires in COVID-19. This CDR3 is 13 amino acids long. Germline CDR1 and CDR2: LGHDT and YNNKEL (reference sequence). Generated by immunoSEQ multiplex PCR, the TCRdb table keeps only in-frame clones and is missing some. The data show hundreds of thousands of clones, around 80% seen once. Concerning this clone: The germline gene is not matched at one end of the junction; a read error may be the cause. Other DNA sequences in the same sample also yield this CDR3.

The receptor was derived from a woman older than 75 with acute or convalescent COVID-19. The rearrangement joins TRBV3-1 (or the pseudogene TRBV3-2) to TRBJ1-5, with TRBD1 as a possible D gene (6 bases). Input material: peripheral blood. The CDR3 coding sequence is TGCGCCAGCAGCCAATCTGGGGGGGCAGCTCCGCATTTT. Translated, it gives CASSQSGGAAPHF.